The present entry profiles one T cell receptor beta chain with its context. Its antigen is unknown. This sample is part of a study of T cell responses to AZD1222 COVID-19 vaccine. Study as a whole: Analyses pooled second doses at about 4 or about 12 weeks. Broader study findings: Nearly half of spike-specific TCRs reportedly go after variant regions that carry no mutations. Repertoire samples came only from after the peak T cell response. There were mostly white British donors and more females than males, and clonal diversity was possibly underestimated.

The repertoire was sequenced with immunoSEQ multiplex PCR; TCRdb's copy has only in-frame clones and lacks some. This repertoire shows about 140,000 clones, roughly 82% found once; its top ten account for approximately 4%. This clonotype was sampled from an adult in good health. Sequenced material: peripheral blood, taken on day 0 of AZD1222 vaccination.

The CDR3 reads CASSRKFPTNEKLFF. The CDR3, as DNA: TGTGCCAGCAGCAGGAAATTTCCAACTAATGAAAAACTGTTTTTT. This chain connects TRBV7-9 to TRBJ1-4; D unclear. Trimming removed 5 bases from V and 0 bases from J, with 10 bases in between. There are 15 residues in the CDR3. Germline V CDR1 and CDR2: SEHNR, FQNEAQ (reference sequence).